The next 32 T cell receptor beta chains were all read from a single sample in a study of sequential checkpoint blockade in melanoma. Treatment of the sample: randomized to nivolumab then ipilimumab (arm A) or the reverse (arm B). Method: immunoSEQ multiplex PCR; TCRdb's copy keeps in-frame clones and lacks some. The data contain fewer than 15,000 clones, roughly 65% of them singletons. This sample comprised CD8+ T cells sorted from blood (inferred from file names), obtained from a patient given nivolumab and ipilimumab in sequence. The receptors were sampled from a human donor with melanoma.

The table lists this clone with a few counts. CDR3 sequence (DNA): TGTGCCAGCAGCCTCGGGGACAGGGGGAACTATGGCTACACCTTC. This gives the protein CASSLGDRGNYGYTF. The genes are TRBV7-2 and TRBJ1-2; 11 bases match TRBD1. This CDR3 region has 15 residues. After removal of 5 bases from V and 2 bases from J, the junction contained 4 bases not matched to a gene. The V gene's germline CDR1 is SGHTA and CDR2 FQGNSA.

Sample share makes this clone medium-sized. The rearrangement joins TRBV27 to TRBJ2-3; D unresolved. CDR1 is MNHEY, CDR2 SMNVEV, per germline (reference sequence). Deletions cut 5 bases from V and 0 bases from J, with 9 bases between. The CDR3 totals 14 residues. The CDR3 spells CASSRQPSTDTQYF. DNA for the CDR3: TGTGCCAGCAGTCGACAACCTAGCACAGATACGCAGTATTTT.

Notes on this clone: A far larger clone is just one base off, so this is likely a read error. The gene calls are TRBV6-1 and TRBJ2-7, with D possibly being TRBD1 (6 bases). CDR3 length equals 14 residues. The germline CDR1 and CDR2 sequences are MNHNS and SASEGT. V dropped 4 bases and J dropped 2 bases, with 12 bases sitting between them. The CDR3 is CASSVQGITYEQYF. The CDR3, as DNA: TGTGCCAGCAGTGTTCAGGGGATCACCTACGAGCAGTACTTC.

The chain recombines TRBV13 with TRBJ2-5, with 11 bases fitting TRBD2. Germline V gives CDR1 PRHDT, CDR2 FYEKMQ (reference sequence). After removal of 4 bases from V and 6 bases from J, the junction contained 7 bases not matched to a gene. This CDR3 region has 15 residues. The CDR3 protein is CASSSDQTSGKTQYF. CDR3 sequence (DNA): TGTGCCAGCAGCTCCGACCAGACTAGCGGGAAGACCCAGTACTTC.

The rearrangement joins TRBV7-9 to TRBJ2-7; 8 bases align to TRBD2. Germline V gene data show CDR1 as SEHNR and CDR2 as FQNEAQ (reference sequence). Trimming removed 1 base from V and 2 bases from J; junction bases left unmatched: 16. The CDR3 is made up of 19 amino acids. The CDR3 loop reads CASSLERTGTRPHTYEQYF. The DNA for the CDR3 is TGTGCCAGCAGCTTAGAACGGACCGGGACTAGACCTCATACCTACGAGCAGTACTTC. The full variable domain, its missing parts supplied by reference TRBV7-9 and TRBJ2-7, is DTGVSQNPRHKITKRGQNVTFRCDPISEHNRLYWYRQTLGQGPEFLTYFQNEAQLEKSRLLSDRFSAERPKGSFSTLEIQRTEQGDSAMYLCASSLERTGTRPHTYEQYFGPGTRLTVT.

The chain carries TRBV4-1 and TRBJ2-7, with D possibly being TRBD2 (6 bases). The CDR3 covers 13 residues. Germline V gives CDR1 MGHRA, CDR2 YSYEKL. V lost 3 bases and J lost 5, with 11 bases in between. The DNA for the CDR3 is TGCGCCAGCAGCCAGACTAGGAGCCACGAGCAGTACTTC. Translating it yields CASSQTRSHEQYF.

This clone has only a few counts. The CDR3 bases are TGTGCCAGCAGCTTGGACCAGGGAGGGGAGACCCAGTACTTC. Translating it yields CASSLDQGGETQYF. The gene calls are TRBV5-4 and TRBJ2-5, with 7 bases matching TRBD2. The trim removed 0 bases at V and 5 bases at J, leaving 4 bases unmatched. Germline assignment: CDR1 SGHNT and CDR2 YYREEE (reference sequence). This CDR3 spans 14 amino acids.

V is TRBV7-9 and J is TRBJ1-2; weak D call: TRBD1 (6 bases). Germline CDR1 SEHNR, CDR2 FQNEAQ (reference sequence). CDR3 length: 17 residues. Trimming cost V 2 bases and J 6 bases, with 22 bases left between them. The CDR3 region is CASSLPITGTPADGYTF. Here the CDR3 DNA reads TGTGCCAGCAGCTTACCTATCACAGGGACCCCGGCGGATGGCTACACCTTC.

As concerns this clone: The junction and the germline gene differ at one end; a read error may be behind it. V is TRBV5-3 and J is TRBJ1-6; no reliable D call. TRBV5-3 is known as an ORF, though its function is uncertain. The CDR3 consists of 15 residues. CDR3 nucleotides: TGCGCCAGCAGCCAAAGGCAGCAGGTTAATTCACCCCTCCACTTT. Protein product: CASSQRQQVNSPLHF.

The chain carries TRBV5-1 and TRBJ2-3; 10 bases align to TRBD1. The length of the CDR3 is 16 residues. Germline V gene sequence: CDR1 SGHRS, CDR2 YFSETQ. V lost 5 bases, J lost 2 bases, and 8 bases stayed unmatched. In nucleotides, the CDR3 is TGCGCCAGCAGTCTCGGGACAGGGGTCTTCACAGATACGCAGTATTTT. Translating it yields CASSLGTGVFTDTQYF.

The chain combines TRBV6-5 with TRBJ2-2; 9 bases line up with TRBD1. V was pared by 5 bases and J by 2 bases, with 3 bases of the junction left unmatched. The CDR3 covers 15 residues. Germline lookup yields CDR1 MNHEY and CDR2 SVGAGI. The DNA for the CDR3 is TGTGCCAGCAGTAATACAGGGGGCAACACCGGGGAGCTGTTTTTT. This translates into CASSNTGGNTGELFF.

This clone was detected only a few times. The V and J genes are TRBV4-1 and TRBJ1-2; D possibly corresponds to TRBD1 (6 bases). The length of the CDR3 is 14 residues. CDR1 MGHRA and CDR2 YSYEKL come from the germline V gene. The V end lost 4 bases, the J end lost 5 bases, and 14 bases lay between the germline ends. The CDR3 here is CASSLEQGAYGYTF. DNA for the CDR3: TGCGCCAGCAGCCTTGAACAGGGAGCGTATGGCTACACCTTC.

This chain uses TRBV7-2 with TRBJ2-2, with D uncertain. The CDR3 covers 15 residues. Trimming pared 2 bases from V and 5 bases from J, leaving 12 bases between. CDR1 is SGHTA, CDR2 FQGNSA, per germline. The CDR3 region is CASSLRRLSTGELFF. DNA of the CDR3: TGTGCCAGCAGCTTAAGGCGGTTGTCGACCGGGGAGCTGTTTTTT. The full variable domain, with the rest looked up from reference TRBV7-2 and TRBJ2-2, is GAGVSQSPSNKVTEKGKDVELRCDPISGHTALYWYRQSLGQGLEFLIYFQGNSAPDKSGLPSDRFSAERTGGSVSTLTIQRTQQEDSAVYLCASSLRRLSTGELFFGEGSRLTVL.

V usage is TRBV30 and J usage is TRBJ2-7; TRBD1 matches at 9 bases. Per germline, CDR1 GTSNPN and CDR2 SVGIG (reference sequence). Unmatched junction bases numbered 4, after V lost 1 base and J lost 3 bases. The CDR3 loop spans 14 amino acids. CDR3 residues: CAWSEGQGLYEQYF. The CDR3 DNA reads as TGTGCCTGGAGTGAGGGACAGGGACTCTACGAGCAGTACTTC.

This clone was found a few times. This chain joins TRBV6-5 and TRBJ1-2; 7 bases line up with TRBD1. The CDR3 runs 13 residues. Per germline, CDR1 MNHEY and CDR2 SVGAGI. Losses at the gene ends were 6 bases for V and 6 bases for J; bases not matched to a gene: 7. The CDR3 protein is CASSQTGWDGYTF. For the CDR3, the DNA is TGTGCCAGCAGCCAGACAGGGTGGGATGGCTACACCTTC.

The count of this clone is one. The CDR3 loop is CASSQEGTGDQPQHF. In DNA form, the CDR3 reads TGCGCCAGCAGCCAAGAAGGTACAGGGGATCAGCCCCAGCATTTT. The chain links TRBV4-3 to TRBJ1-5, with 7 bases fitting TRBD1. The CDR3 runs 15 residues. Trimming took 0 bases from V and 5 from J; bases not matched to a gene: 4. Germline V gene lookup returns CDR1 LGHNA and CDR2 YSLEER.

The CDR3 sequence: CASGRLPEQYF. The CDR3 bases are TGTGCCAGCGGGCGACTACCCGAGCAGTACTTC. The V and J genes are TRBV27 and TRBJ2-7; D is possibly TRBD2 (5 bases). There are 11 residues in the CDR3. The germline V gene has CDR1 MNHEY and CDR2 SMNVEV (reference sequence). V gave up 8 bases and J gave up 6 bases, with 11 bases separating them.

Here the CDR3 reads CASSLRGGSEQFF. CDR3 in DNA: TGTGCCAGCAGCCTAAGGGGAGGAAGTGAGCAGTTCTTC. The rearrangement joins TRBV7-6 to TRBJ2-1, with D perhaps TRBD2 (6 bases). The V gene lost 5 bases and the J gene lost 9 bases, with 14 bases spanning the gap. Germline V gene data show CDR1 as SGHVS and CDR2 as FNYEAQ. The CDR3 covers 13 residues.

This clone was picked up one time. The chain is built from TRBV6-6 and TRBJ1-5; D might be TRBD1 (6 bases). This CDR3 is 15 amino acids long. The V gene lost 6 bases and the J gene lost 2 bases, with 14 bases spanning the gap. The germline CDR1 and CDR2 sequences are MNHNY and SVGAGI (reference sequence). The chain's CDR3 is CASSPTGLGNQPQHF. The CDR3 DNA is TGTGCCAGCAGCCCCACAGGGTTAGGCAATCAGCCCCAGCATTTT.

CDR3 amino acids: CASSPTGSYNSPLHF. The CDR3 DNA sequence: TGTGCCAGCAGCCCGACAGGGTCATATAATTCACCCCTCCACTTT. The chain employs TRBV7-6 and TRBJ1-6; TRBD1 aligns across 7 bases. The V and J ends lost 5 bases and 4 bases, in that order; junction bases with no gene match: 5. This CDR3 region has 15 residues. The V gene's germline CDR1 is SGHVS and CDR2 FNYEAQ. The full variable domain, rest sourced from reference TRBV7-6 and TRBJ1-6, is GAGVSQSPRYKVTKRGQDVALRCDPISGHVSLYWYRQALGQGPEFLTYFNYEAQQDKSGLPNDRFSAERPEGSISTLTIQRTEQRDSAMYRCASSPTGSYNSPLHFGNGTRLTVT.

CDR3 sequence reads: CAWSVRESLWGYTF. The CDR3 DNA sequence: TGTGCCTGGAGTGTGAGGGAGAGTCTCTGGGGCTACACCTTC. This chain uses TRBV30 with TRBJ1-2; D gene unclear. CDR1 and CDR2 from the germline V gene are GTSNPN and SVGIG (reference sequence). This CDR3 has 14 amino acids. V lost 0 bases and J lost 8, with 16 bases in between.

This sequence joins TRBV28 and TRBJ2-5; 9 bases line up with TRBD1. Losses at the gene ends were 5 bases for V and 4 bases for J; bases not matched to a gene: 5. The CDR3 covers 14 residues. Per the germline V gene, CDR1 is MDHEN and CDR2 is SYDVKM. CDR3 region: CASSLTGGPETQYF. The CDR3 region has the DNA TGTGCCAGCAGTCTCACAGGGGGCCCAGAGACCCAGTACTTC.

The V and J genes are TRBV6-5 and TRBJ1-2; D not certain. The CDR3 covers 13 residues. CDR1 and CDR2 from the germline V gene are MNHEY and SVGAGI. V lost 5 bases to trimming and J lost 8 bases, with 15 bases between them. CDR3 protein: CASSPNEAGGYTF. In nucleotides, the CDR3 is TGTGCCAGCAGTCCCAACGAGGCGGGCGGCTACACCTTC.

V and J are TRBV9 and TRBJ2-1; TRBD2 matches 10 bases. This CDR3 comprises 15 residues. The germline gives CDR1 SGDLS, CDR2 YYNGEE. Germline trimming cut 3 bases from V and 4 bases from J; bases unmatched to any gene: 4. CDR3 DNA: TGTGCCAGCAGCGCTCTAGCGGGGGCTTACAATGAGCAGTTCTTC. This codes for CASSALAGAYNEQFF.

By share, this clone counts as medium-sized. The V and J genes are TRBV9 and TRBJ1-5, with TRBD1 as a possible D gene (6 bases). The germline V and J ends were trimmed by 3 bases and 5 bases, with 21 bases remaining between them. The CDR3 spans 17 residues. Germline CDR1 reads SGDLS; CDR2 reads YYNGEE. CDR3 region: CASSASDRPTPYQPQHF. CDR3 in DNA: TGTGCCAGCAGCGCAAGCGACAGGCCAACTCCTTATCAGCCCCAGCATTTT.

The CDR3 sequence is CASSSTSGVQETQYF. CDR3 in DNA: TGTGCCAGCAGCTCGACTAGCGGGGTCCAAGAGACCCAGTACTTC. The chain has TRBV7-2 and TRBJ2-5, with TRBD2 matching 11 bases. This CDR3 is built from 15 residues. Germline loops: CDR1 SGHTA, CDR2 FQGNSA. Trimming cost V 4 bases and J 1 base; bases outside gene matches: 2.

The V gene is TRBV4-3, the J gene TRBJ2-5; possibly TRBD1 for D (6 bases). The better agreement between TRBJ2-7 and the DNA end casts doubt on the J call. The CDR3 runs to 20 residues. The germline gives CDR1 LGHNA, CDR2 YSLEER. CDR3 DNA: TGCGCCAGCAGCCAAGATCGGGACCAGGGGTGGGGATTCGGATCCTACGAGCAGTACTTC. Its protein is CASSQDRDQGWGFGSYEQYF.

V usage is TRBV15 and J usage is TRBJ2-5, with TRBD1 matching over 12 bases. Germline V lookup: CDR1 LNHNV, CDR2 YYDKDF (reference sequence). CDR3 length equals 14 residues. V dropped 5 bases and J dropped 5; count of bases not matched to a gene: 3. Here the CDR3 DNA reads TGTGCCACCAGCGGGACAGGGGGCGGGGAGACCCAGTACTTC. Translating gives CATSGTGGGETQYF.

The chain employs TRBV15 and TRBJ1-2; TRBD1 might be the D (6 bases). V lost 4 bases, J lost 4 bases, and 7 bases lay in between. The CDR3 contains 12 residues. Germline-derived CDR1 and CDR2 are LNHNV and YYDKDF (reference sequence). CDR3 nucleotides: TGTGCCACCAGCATGGACAGCTATGGCTACACCTTC. Translation: CATSMDSYGYTF. Using reference TRBV15 and TRBJ1-2 for the parts outside the CDR3, the full variable domain is DAMVIQNPRYQVTQFGKPVTLSCSQTLNHNVMYWYQQKSSQAPKLLFHYYDKDFNNEADTPDNFQSRRPNTSFCFLDIRSPGLGDTAMYLCATSMDSYGYTFGSGTRLTVV.

Notes on this clone: Given a far larger clone just one base away, this is likely a sequencing read error. V gene TRBV5-1 combines with J gene TRBJ2-7; a weak D match, TRBD1 (5 bases). Per the germline V gene, CDR1 is SGHRS and CDR2 is YFSETQ. This CDR3 comprises 17 residues. This chain's CDR3 is CARSLVRGRVGSYEQYF. CDR3 DNA: TGCGCCAGAAGCTTGGTAAGGGGCAGGGTTGGCTCCTACGAGCAGTACTTC.

The gene calls are TRBV5-1 and TRBJ2-7; 9 bases align to TRBD1. The CDR3 loop spans 13 amino acids. J was trimmed by 5 bases and V by 0 bases; bases with no gene match: 0. CDR1 SGHRS and CDR2 YFSETQ come from the germline V gene. This chain's CDR3 is CASSLGQGDEQYF. In nucleotides, the CDR3 is TGCGCCAGCAGCTTGGGACAGGGGGACGAGCAGTACTTC.

This chain uses TRBV28 with TRBJ1-2, with 9 bases that match TRBD1. The CDR3 is made up of 13 amino acids. Germline lookup yields CDR1 MDHEN and CDR2 SYDVKM. Germline trimming cut 10 bases from V and 3 bases from J; bases unmatched to any gene: 6. In DNA form, the CDR3 reads TGTGCCATCCGGGACAGGGCTCACTATGGCTACACCTTC. Translation gives CAIRDRAHYGYTF.